These T cell receptor beta chains were read from a single sample in a study of immune evolution from preneoplasia to lung adenocarcinoma. Some clones are missing from TCRdb's copy, which holds only in-frame ones; the method was immunoSEQ multiplex PCR. There are approximately 6,900 clones in the sample; about 80% occur only once, and approximately 8% lies in the top ten. Sequenced: FFPE lung adenocarcinoma in situ tissue. Receptors originate from a donor of 70 years or more with lung adenocarcinoma. CDR3s include the opening cysteine and the closing phenylalanine or tryptophan. The D gene is left open where the match is weak. Size is omitted from some rows. Given values are once, few, many or a class for expanded clones.

J gene | D gene | V gene | clone size | CDR3 protein | CDR3 DNA
TRBJ1-1 | . | TRBV6-6 | . | CASSYSRRVDTEAFF | TGTGCCAGCAGTTACTCGAGGCGAGTTGACACTGAAGCTTTCTTT
TRBJ2-1 | . | TRBV2 | . | CAGSPTRSGTYNEQFF | TGTGCCGGCAGCCCGACGCGGAGCGGAACCTACAATGAGCAGTTCTTC
TRBJ2-7 | . | TRBV11-3 | . | CASSVGGPRGGEQYF | TGTGCCAGCAGCGTAGGCGGCCCGCGTGGGGGCGAGCAGTACTTC
TRBJ2-7 | TRBD2 | TRBV7-4 | . | CASSLVGWGGGYEQYF | TGTGCCAGCAGCTTAGTGGGCTGGGGGGGTGGGTACGAGCAGTACTTC
TRBJ1-5 | TRBD1 | TRBV2 | . | CASSTTGGDQPQHF | TGTGCCAGCAGTACGACAGGGGGTGATCAGCCCCAGCATTTT
TRBJ1-4 | TRBD1 | TRBV10-3 | . | CAISRQGKGNEKLFF | TGTGCCATCAGCCGACAGGGGAAGGGCAATGAAAAACTGTTTTTT
TRBJ1-1 | . | TRBV19 | . | CASSPQYGTEAFF | TGTGCCAGTAGTCCCCAGTACGGGACAGAAGCTTTCTTT
TRBJ2-3 | . | TRBV6-5 | . | CASSYSSATDTQYF | TGTGCCAGCAGTTACTCTTCCGCCACAGATACGCAGTATTTT
TRBJ2-1 | . | TRBV7-3 | . | CASSLGTGSNEQFF | TGTGCCAGCAGCTTAGGAACAGGGTCTAATGAGCAGTTCTTC
TRBJ2-2 | TRBD2 | TRBV7-3 | . | CASSFSGVHTGELFF | TGTGCCAGCAGCTTTAGCGGGGTACACACCGGGGAGCTGTTTTTT
TRBJ2-3 | TRBD1 | TRBV19 | . | CASSAGQGGTDTQYF | TGTGCCAGTAGTGCGGGACAGGGGGGCACAGATACGCAGTATTTT
TRBJ2-5 | TRBD1 | TRBV4-1 | . | CASSQFPGTGGLETQYF | TGCGCCAGCAGCCAATTTCCCGGGACAGGGGGGTTAGAGACCCAGTACTTC
TRBJ2-1 | . | TRBV12-5 | . | CASGLVGLNEQFF | TGTGCTAGTGGTTTGGTAGGGTTGAATGAGCAGTTCTTC
TRBJ2-7 | . | TRBV29-1 | . | CSGSRGTTYEQYF | TGCAGCGGTTCCAGGGGAACTACCTACGAGCAGTACTTC
TRBJ1-5 | . | TRBV28 | . | CASSLWRGQNQPQHF | TGTGCCAGCAGTTTATGGCGGGGGCAGAATCAGCCCCAGCATTTT
TRBJ1-2 | . | TRBV5-1 | few | CASSKGEYGYTF | TGCGCCAGCAGCAAAGGGGAGTATGGCTACACCTTC
TRBJ2-7 | . | TRBV11-3 | few | CASSLESGEQYF | TGTGCCAGCAGCTTAGAGTCCGGCGAGCAGTACTTC
TRBJ1-3 | . | TRBV30 | . | CAWSQPPTGISGNTIYF | TGTGCCTGGAGTCAGCCCCCCACAGGAATCTCTGGAAACACCATATATTTT
TRBJ1-2 | TRBD1 | TRBV9 | . | CASSVQGDNYGYTF | TGTGCCAGCAGCGTTCAGGGGGATAACTATGGCTACACCTTC
TRBJ1-1 | . | TRBV2 | once | CASTSSGNTEAFF | TGTGCCAGCACTTCCAGCGGGAACACTGAAGCTTTCTTT
TRBJ1-2 | . | TRBV6-5 | once | CASRTSTGPYYGYTF | TGTGCCAGCAGAACCTCCACAGGGCCCTACTATGGCTACACCTTC
TRBJ2-7 | TRBD1 | TRBV2 | . | CASSERGQGFDEQYF | TGTGCCAGCAGTGAAAGGGGGCAGGGTTTCGACGAGCAGTACTTC
TRBJ2-1 | TRBD2 | TRBV5-1 | . | CASDILASGSHEQFF | TGCGCCAGCGATATCTTGGCTAGCGGGAGCCATGAGCAGTTCTTC
TRBJ2-5 | TRBD1 | TRBV18 | . | CASSPDRAETQYF | TGTGCCAGCTCACCAGACAGGGCTGAGACCCAGTACTTC
TRBJ2-3 | . | TRBV18 | . | CASSRGTYTDTQYF | TGTGCCAGCTCCCGGGGGACATACACAGATACGCAGTATTTT
TRBJ1-4 | . | TRBV7-9 | . | CAGAGTDEKLFF | TGTGCCGGGGCGGGAACGGACGAAAAACTGTTTTTT
TRBJ1-4 | . | TRBV6-5 | . | CASSYSAPPMDEKLFF | TGTGCCAGCAGTTACTCGGCCCCCCCAATGGACGAAAAACTGTTTTTT
TRBJ1-5 | TRBD1 | TRBV19 | once | CASSRDAGGFQPQHF | TGTGCCAGTAGTAGGGACGCAGGGGGCTTCCAGCCCCAGCATTTT
TRBJ2-7 | . | TRBV5-6 | . | CASSFPGTLGEQYF | TGTGCCAGCAGCTTTCCCGGGACCTTAGGCGAGCAGTACTTC
TRBJ1-2 | . | TRBV27 | . | CASSPLRSTHGYTF | TGTGCCAGCAGTCCCCTGCGGAGCACCCATGGCTACACCTTC
TRBJ2-7 | TRBD1 | TRBV30 | . | CAWRTGTAAYEQYF | TGTGCCTGGAGGACTGGGACAGCCGCCTATGAGCAGTACTTC
TRBJ2-7 | . | TRBV18 | . | CASSKGVSYEQYF | TGTGCCAGCTCAAAAGGGGTGTCCTACGAGCAGTACTTC
TRBJ2-6 | . | TRBV11-3 | . | CASSPPLGRGGVSGANVLTF | TGTGCCAGCAGCCCTCCATTGGGGCGCGGTGGGGTTTCTGGGGCCAACGTCCTGACTTTC
TRBJ1-1 | . | TRBV5-8 | . | CASSLEARDTEAFF | TGTGCCAGCAGCTTAGAGGCGAGGGACACTGAAGCTTTCTTT
TRBJ1-6 | TRBD1 | TRBV14 | . | CASSGQGNSPLHF | TGTGCCAGCAGCGGACAGGGTAATTCACCCCTCCACTTT
TRBJ2-7 | . | TRBV18 | few | CASSRTGGQTDEQYF | TGTGCCAGCTCACGCACCGGGGGACAGACAGACGAGCAGTACTTC
TRBJ2-7 | . | TRBV27 | . | CASSLLGAEQYF | TGTGCCAGCAGCTTACTAGGTGCCGAGCAGTACTTC
TRBJ1-2 | . | TRBV12-5 | . | CASGLYSYGYTF | TGTGCTAGTGGTTTGTACAGCTATGGCTACACCTTC
TRBJ2-1 | . | TRBV10-1 | . | CASTDSYNEQFF | TGCGCCAGCACTGACTCCTACAATGAGCAGTTCTTC
TRBJ2-7 | . | TRBV18 | . | CASSPFEATYEQYF | TGTGCCAGCTCACCTTTCGAGGCGACCTACGAGCAGTACTTC
TRBJ1-2 | . | TRBV11-2 | few | CASSLSQIYGYTF | TGTGCCAGCAGCTTAAGTCAGATTTATGGCTACACCTTC
TRBJ2-1 | TRBD1 | TRBV5-1 | . | CASSFFRGLNEQFF | TGCGCCAGCAGCTTTTTCAGGGGGCTAAATGAGCAGTTCTTC
TRBJ2-3 | TRBD2 | TRBV28 | . | CASSTGGPSTQYF | TGTGCCAGCAGTACGGGAGGGCCGAGTACGCAGTATTTT
TRBJ2-7 | TRBD2 | TRBV6-5 | . | CASRPGLAGVQQYF | TGTGCCAGCAGACCGGGACTAGCGGGAGTACAGCAGTACTTC
TRBJ1-2 | . | TRBV2 | . | CASRGENDGNYGYTF | TGTGCCAGCAGGGGAGAAAACGACGGCAACTATGGCTACACCTTC
TRBJ1-1 | . | TRBV11-2 | . | CASSLVGWTEAFF | TGTGCCAGCAGCTTAGTTGGGTGGACTGAAGCTTTCTTT
TRBJ2-2 | TRBD1 | TRBV7-8 | once | CASRPDTGAGELFF | TGTGCCAGCAGACCAGACACAGGGGCCGGGGAGCTGTTTTTT